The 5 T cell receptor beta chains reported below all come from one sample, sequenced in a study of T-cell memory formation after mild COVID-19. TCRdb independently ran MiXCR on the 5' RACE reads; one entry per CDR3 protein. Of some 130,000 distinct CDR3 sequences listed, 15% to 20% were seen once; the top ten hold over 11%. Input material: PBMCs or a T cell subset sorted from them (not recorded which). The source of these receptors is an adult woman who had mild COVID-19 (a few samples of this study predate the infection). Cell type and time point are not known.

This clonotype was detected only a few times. This chain's CDR3 is CASSSLYRGGYTF. CDR3 sequence (DNA): TGTGCCAGCAGCTCCCTTTACAGGGGCGGCTACACCTTC. This chain links TRBV5-6 with TRBJ1-2, with 7 bases lining up with TRBD1. Trimming removed 3 bases from V and 8 bases from J; junction bases left unmatched: 7. This CDR3 contains 13 residues. Germline CDR1 and CDR2: SGHDT and YYEEEE.

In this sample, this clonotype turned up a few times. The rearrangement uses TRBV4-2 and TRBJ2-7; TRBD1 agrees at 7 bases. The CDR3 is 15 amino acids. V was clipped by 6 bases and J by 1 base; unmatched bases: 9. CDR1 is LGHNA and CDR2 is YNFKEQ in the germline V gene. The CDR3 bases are TGTGCCAGCAGTATCTCCTCGGGACAGTCCTACGAGCAGTACTTC. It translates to CASSISSGQSYEQYF.

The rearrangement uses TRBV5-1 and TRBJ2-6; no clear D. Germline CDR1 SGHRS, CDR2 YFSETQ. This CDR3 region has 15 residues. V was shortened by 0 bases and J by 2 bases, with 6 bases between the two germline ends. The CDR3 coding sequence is TGCGCCAGCAGCTTGGCCGAGCCTGGGGCCAACGTCCTGACTTTC. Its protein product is CASSLAEPGANVLTF.

The CDR3 sequence: CASSLGEDGGYTF. The CDR3 nucleotides are TGCGCCAGCAGCTTGGGGGAGGACGGCGGCTACACCTTC. The J gene is TRBJ1-2, the V gene TRBV5-1; D gene uncertain. V was pared by 0 bases and J by 8 bases, with 11 bases between. CDR1 SGHRS and CDR2 YFSETQ come from the germline V gene. CDR3 size: 13 residues. The full variable domain, rest sourced from reference TRBV5-1 and TRBJ1-2, is KAGVTQTPRYLIKTRGQQVTLSCSPISGHRSVSWYQQTPGQGLQFLFEYFSETQRNKGNFPGRFSGRQFSNSRSEMNVSTLELGDSALYLCASSLGEDGGYTFGSGTRLTVV.

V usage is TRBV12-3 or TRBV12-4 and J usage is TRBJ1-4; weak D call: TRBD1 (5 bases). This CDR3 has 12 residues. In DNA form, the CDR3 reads TGTGGGGTTGAGACGGTGGAGGGGAAACTGTTTTTT. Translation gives CGVETVEGKLFF.